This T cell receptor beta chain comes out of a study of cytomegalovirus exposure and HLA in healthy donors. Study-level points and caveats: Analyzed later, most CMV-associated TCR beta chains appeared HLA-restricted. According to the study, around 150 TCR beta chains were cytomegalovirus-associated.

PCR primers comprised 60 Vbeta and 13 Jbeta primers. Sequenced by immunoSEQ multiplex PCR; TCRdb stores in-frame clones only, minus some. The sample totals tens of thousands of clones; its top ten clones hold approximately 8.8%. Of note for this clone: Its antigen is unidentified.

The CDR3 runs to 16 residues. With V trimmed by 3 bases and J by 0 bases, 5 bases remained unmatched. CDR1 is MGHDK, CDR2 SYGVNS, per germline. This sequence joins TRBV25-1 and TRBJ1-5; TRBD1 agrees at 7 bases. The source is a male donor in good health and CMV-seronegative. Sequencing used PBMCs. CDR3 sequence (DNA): TGTGCCAGCAGTGAGGGAAACAGGGGTAGCAATCAGCCCCAGCATTTT. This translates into CASSEGNRGSNQPQHF.